A single sample is the source of the 27 T cell receptor beta chains below, sequenced in a study of T-cell reconstitution after alpha-beta-depleted transplantation in children. Preparation of the TCRbeta library used unique molecular identifiers. TCRdb re-derived calls from the PCR reads in MiXCR, one entry per CDR3 protein. The repertoire consists of around 210,000 distinct CDR3 sequences, with approximately 6.9% occurring once and the leading ten covering about 5.5%. Here the sequenced sample was PBMCs, taken before TCRalphabeta/CD19-depleted stem cell transplant. These receptors were taken from a boy aged 2 to 9 with acute lymphoblastic leukemia, due to receive a stem cell transplant.

This clonotype was found many times. The chain carries TRBV12-3 or TRBV12-4 and TRBJ1-5, with 7 nucleotides matching TRBD1. V lost 6 bases, J lost 2 bases, and 7 bases stayed unmatched. The CDR3 totals 15 residues. CDR3 amino acids: CASSTGDSGNQPQHF. CDR3 bases: TGTGCCAGCAGCACAGGGGATTCTGGCAATCAGCCCCAGCATTTT.

This clonotype was detected many times. The chain couples TRBV27 to TRBJ1-2; 11 bases are shared with TRBD1. The CDR3 covers 13 residues. Germline CDR1 MNHEY, CDR2 SMNVEV (reference sequence). J lost 8 bases, V lost 6 bases, and 5 bases had no gene match. The DNA of the CDR3 is TGTGCCAGCAGCGTGGACAGGGGGCACGGCTACACCTTC. It translates to CASSVDRGHGYTF.

This clonotype was picked up a small number of times. The rearrangement links TRBV4-3 to TRBJ2-3; D gene ambiguous. With 1 base removed from V and 0 bases from J, the gap between germline ends came to 11 bases. This CDR3 is built from 16 residues. The germline V gene has CDR1 LGHNA and CDR2 YSLEER. CDR3 loop: CASSQGAEPSTDTQYF. In DNA form, the CDR3 reads TGCGCCAGCAGCCAAGGGGCGGAGCCGAGCACAGATACGCAGTATTTT.

There are many counts of this clonotype. The CDR3 coding sequence is TGCGCCAGCAGCCAAGATCTAGCGGGAGGGCCAGATACGCAGTATTTT. Its protein is CASSQDLAGGPDTQYF. This chain links TRBV4-3 with TRBJ2-3; 12 nucleotides line up with TRBD2. Germline V gene data show CDR1 as LGHNA and CDR2 as YSLEER. The junction had 2 bases not matched to a gene; V was cut back by 0 bases and J by 4 bases. This CDR3 is built from 16 residues.

CDR3 in DNA: TGTGCCAGCAGCGCAAGACTAGCGGGGGGACTTGGTGGCACAGATACGCAGTATTTT. Amino acid sequence: CASSARLAGGLGGTDTQYF. V gene TRBV9 combines with J gene TRBJ2-3; 13 bases agree with TRBD2. Germline CDR1 is SGDLS and CDR2 is YYNGEE. V shed 3 bases, J shed 1 base, and the junction held 11 bases outside the gene matches. The CDR3 contains 19 residues.

This clonotype has a handful of counts. The chain recombines TRBV12-3 or TRBV12-4 with TRBJ2-1, with 12 bases lining up with TRBD2. The CDR3 has 15 amino acids. V lost 6 bases, J lost 8 bases, and 8 bases stayed unmatched. CDR3 sequence reads: CASSPSGGAGDEQFF. CDR3 bases: TGTGCCAGCAGCCCTAGCGGGGGGGCCGGCGATGAGCAGTTCTTC.

The chain uses TRBV3-1 and TRBJ2-4; D might be TRBD1 (5 bases). This CDR3 is built from 15 residues. V shed 2 bases and J shed 0 bases, with 8 bases lying between them. CDR1 is LGHDT and CDR2 is YNNKEL in the germline V gene (reference sequence). Written as DNA, the CDR3 is TGTGCCAGCAGCCAACAGGGTCTAGCCAAAAACATTCAGTACTTC. Encoded protein: CASSQQGLAKNIQYF.

This clonotype was counted a few times. The rearrangement joins TRBV28 to TRBJ2-3, with D possibly matching TRBD2 (6 bases). CDR3 length: 17 residues. Trimming stripped 5 bases from V and 0 bases from J, with 18 bases between. CDR1 and CDR2 from the germline V gene are MDHEN and SYDVKM. CDR3 in DNA: TGTGCCAGCAGTCCTTGGGACTCCACCCCTAGCACAGATACGCAGTATTTT. Translation: CASSPWDSTPSTDTQYF.

This clonotype was seen ten or more times. V is TRBV7-2 and J is TRBJ2-3; 9 bases fit TRBD2. Germline CDR1 SGHTA, CDR2 FQGNSA. Germline trimming cut 1 base from V and 6 bases from J; bases unmatched to any gene: 8. This CDR3 is built from 16 residues. For the CDR3, the DNA is TGTGCCAGCAGCTTAGTACGAGCGGGGGGCCATGATACGCAGTATTTT. This gives the protein CASSLVRAGGHDTQYF.

This clonotype was recorded many times. The chain recombines TRBV27 with TRBJ2-1; D gene uncertain. Trimming took 6 bases from V and 5 from J, leaving 8 bases between them. The CDR3 consists of 12 residues. The germline V gene encodes CDR1 MNHEY and CDR2 SMNVEV (reference sequence). This CDR3 is CASSFNDNEQFF. The CDR3 nucleotides are TGTGCCAGCAGCTTCAACGACAATGAGCAGTTCTTC.

This clonotype was picked up a small number of times. This chain uses TRBV20-1 with TRBJ1-2; D may be TRBD1 (5 bases). The length of the CDR3 is 14 residues. With 5 bases removed from V and 4 bases from J, the gap between germline ends came to 17 bases. Germline loops: CDR1 DFQATT, CDR2 SNEGSKA (reference sequence). The CDR3 reads CSAPTLDRIYGYTF. CDR3 nucleotides: TGCAGTGCTCCAACCCTTGACAGAATCTATGGCTACACCTTC.

In this sample, this clonotype turned up many times. The CDR3 here is CASRSRTASPWGYGYTF. The CDR3 nucleotides are TGTGCCAGCAGGTCTAGGACAGCATCTCCCTGGGGCTATGGCTACACCTTC. The V and J genes are TRBV28 and TRBJ1-2, with a tentative D call TRBD1 (6 bases). V was trimmed by 6 bases and J by 4 bases, leaving 24 bases between them. Germline loops: CDR1 MDHEN, CDR2 SYDVKM. This CDR3 has 17 amino acids.

The genes are TRBV6-2 or TRBV6-3 and TRBJ2-3, with 10 bases that match TRBD2. Germline V gives CDR1 MNHEY, CDR2 SVGEGT. The CDR3 has 22 residues. The J segment lost 0 bases and the V segment lost 0 bases, leaving 18 bases of the junction unmatched. The CDR3 spells CASSYSSLAGAEKLSSTDTQYF. CDR3 bases: TGTGCCAGCAGTTACTCGTCCCTAGCGGGGGCCGAAAAATTATCTAGCACAGATACGCAGTATTTT.

This clonotype was counted many times. V gene TRBV28 combines with J gene TRBJ1-3; TRBD1 aligns across 9 bases. J lost 9 bases, V lost 4 bases, and 13 bases had no gene match. The CDR3 is 16 amino acids. Germline V gene data show CDR1 as MDHEN and CDR2 as SYDVKM. DNA for the CDR3: TGTGCCAGCAGTTCCCATACCGGGACAGGGAGGACCACCATATATTTT. Its protein product is CASSSHTGTGRTTIYF.

There are many counts of this clonotype. J is TRBJ2-3 and V is TRBV7-2; perhaps TRBD2 as D (5 bases). Germline assignment: CDR1 SGHTA and CDR2 FQGNSA. This CDR3 has 15 amino acids. The ends were cut back, 5 bases at V and 5 bases at J, with 17 bases in the middle. The CDR3 sequence: CASSAYGRAEDTQYF. The DNA for the CDR3 is TGTGCCAGCAGCGCCTATGGGCGGGCGGAAGATACGCAGTATTTT. Together with reference TRBV7-2 and TRBJ2-3, the CDR3 gives the full variable domain: GAGVSQSPSNKVTEKGKDVELRCDPISGHTALYWYRQSLGQGLEFLIYFQGNSAPDKSGLPSDRFSAERTGGSVSTLTIQRTQQEDSAVYLCASSAYGRAEDTQYFGPGTRLTVL.

This clonotype was detected ten times or more. This chain links TRBV7-9 with TRBJ2-1; D might be TRBD2 (6 bases). Germline V lookup: CDR1 SEHNR, CDR2 FQNEAQ (reference sequence). V lost 6 bases and J lost 10, with 16 bases in between. This CDR3 is 13 amino acids long. The CDR3 reads CASREGVGGEQFF. DNA for the CDR3: TGTGCCAGCAGGGAGGGTGTTGGTGGGGAGCAGTTCTTC.

This clonotype appeared many times. This chain connects TRBV2 to TRBJ2-3, with no clear D. Trimming stripped 7 bases from V and 5 bases from J, with 13 bases between. This CDR3 is built from 13 residues. Germline V gene sequence: CDR1 SNHLY, CDR2 FYNNEI. The CDR3 protein is CASKGEWGDTQYF. The CDR3 bases are TGTGCCAGCAAGGGTGAATGGGGAGATACGCAGTATTTT. The whole variable domain, remainder taken from reference TRBV2 and TRBJ2-3, is EPEVTQTPSHQVTQMGQEVILRCVPISNHLYFYWYRQILGQKVEFLVSFYNNEISEKSEIFDDQFSVERPDGSNFTLKIRSTKLEDSAMYFCASKGEWGDTQYFGPGTRLTVL.

This clonotype was found a few times. J is TRBJ2-7 and V is TRBV28; 9 bases agree with TRBD1. The CDR3 spans 14 residues. Trimming cost V 7 bases and J 4 bases; bases outside gene matches: 8. Germline CDR1 is MDHEN and CDR2 is SYDVKM. The CDR3 sequence is CASNVQGARYEQYF. The CDR3 nucleotides are TGTGCCAGCAACGTACAGGGGGCCCGGTACGAGCAGTACTTC. The variable domain in full, with the rest retrieved from reference TRBV28 and TRBJ2-7, is DVKVTQSSRYLVKRTGEKVFLECVQDMDHENMFWYRQDPGLGLRLIYFSYDVKMKEKGDIPEGYSVSREKKERFSLILESASTNQTSMYLCASNVQGARYEQYFGPGTRLTVT.

The chain carries TRBV5-1 and TRBJ1-1; D ambiguous. The germline gives CDR1 SGHRS, CDR2 YFSETQ. Trimming took off 8 bases at V and 3 bases at J, with 14 bases between the two ends. The CDR3 sequence is 13 residues long. The CDR3, as DNA: TGCGCCAGGGGCTTCGTAGAGGACACTGAAGCTTTCTTT. This gives the protein CARGFVEDTEAFF.

This chain uses TRBV14 with TRBJ2-7; 7 nucleotides match TRBD2. CDR1 is SGHDN, CDR2 FVKESK, per germline. The CDR3 spans 15 residues. The V segment lost 2 bases and the J segment 4 bases; nucleotides outside the gene matches: 8. In DNA form, the CDR3 reads TGTGCCAGCAGCCAACGGGGGGTACCCTTATACGAGCAGTACGTC. Its translation is CASSQRGVPLYEQYV.

This clonotype showed up just a few times. The chain combines TRBV7-2 with TRBJ1-4, with TRBD1 matching 9 bases. The CDR3 totals 13 residues. Germline lookup yields CDR1 SGHTA and CDR2 FQGNSA. V shed 11 bases and J 5 bases; nucleotides not matched to a gene: 6. Written as DNA, the CDR3 is TGTGCCGCGGGGGACAGGGCCAATGAAAAACTGTTTTTT. As protein: CAAGDRANEKLFF.

This clonotype appeared many times. This chain links TRBV7-9 with TRBJ2-1; no clear D gene. CDR3 length: 12 amino acids. V gave up 5 bases and J gave up 7 bases, with 9 bases separating them. Germline V gene data show CDR1 as SEHNR and CDR2 as FQNEAQ (reference sequence). The CDR3 DNA reads as TGTGCCAGCAGCATGGGATTGAATGAGCAGTTCTTC. Translating it yields CASSMGLNEQFF. Complete variable domain (other parts from reference TRBV7-9 and TRBJ2-1): DTGVSQNPRHKITKRGQNVTFRCDPISEHNRLYWYRQTLGQGPEFLTYFQNEAQLEKSRLLSDRFSAERPKGSFSTLEIQRTEQGDSAMYLCASSMGLNEQFFGPGTRLTVL.

This clonotype has only one observation. V usage is TRBV11-2 and J usage is TRBJ2-2; no firm D call. The CDR3 runs to 13 residues. The germline gives CDR1 SGHAT, CDR2 FQNNGV. V lost 2 bases and J lost 5, with 6 bases in between. The CDR3 DNA follows: TGTGCCAGCAGCTTAAGTTGGACCGGGGAGCTGTTTTTT. The encoded protein is CASSLSWTGELFF.

This clonotype appeared a few times. The chain combines TRBV27 with TRBJ2-7, with no clear D. Germline V gene lookup returns CDR1 MNHEY and CDR2 SMNVEV (reference sequence). The CDR3 is made up of 12 amino acids. V lost 5 bases, J lost 5 bases, and 10 bases lay in between. The CDR3 DNA reads as TGTGCCAGCAGTCCCGGATTTGACGAGCAGTACTTC. This sequence encodes CASSPGFDEQYF.

This clonotype has only a few counts. The chain joins TRBV6-2 or TRBV6-3 to TRBJ2-7; D call uncertain. Trimming stripped 6 bases from V and 2 bases from J, with 8 bases between. The CDR3 loop spans 12 amino acids. Germline CDR1 and CDR2: MNHEY and SVGEGT. CDR3 DNA: TGTGCCAGCAGCTATGACCCCTACGAGCAGTACTTC. Its translation is CASSYDPYEQYF.

This clonotype was picked up many times. The chain couples TRBV7-8 to TRBJ2-1, with 8 nucleotides matching TRBD1. The ends lost 4 bases at V and 4 bases at J; junction bases unmatched: 6. The germline V gene encodes CDR1 SGHVS and CDR2 FQNEAQ. The CDR3 has 15 residues. The CDR3 here is CASSSNRDRYNEQFF. The DNA for the CDR3 is TGTGCCAGCAGCTCCAACCGGGACAGGTACAATGAGCAGTTCTTC.

This clonotype occurred a few times. The rearrangement links TRBV3-1 to TRBJ2-7, with D unresolved. Germline values: CDR1 LGHDT, CDR2 YNNKEL (reference sequence). The V gene lost 3 bases and the J gene lost 2 bases, with 11 bases spanning the gap. This CDR3 spans 14 amino acids. This CDR3 reads CASSHLPVTYEQYF. CDR3 coding DNA: TGTGCCAGCAGCCATCTCCCGGTTACCTACGAGCAGTACTTC.